This paragraph reports one T cell receptor (beta chain). The antigen remains undetermined. Only in-frame clones appear in the TCRdb table, and some are missing; sequencing was by immunoSEQ multiplex PCR. The sample lists over 2 million clones; 92% were seen once. The entry originates in a study of shared clonotypes between healthy human individuals. Study-level findings and limits: Enrolling few donors narrowed the genetic and exposure-history diversity that was represented.

This CDR3 spans 13 amino acids. V was pared by 7 bases and J by 3 bases, with 13 bases between. Germline V gene data show CDR1 as SGDLS and CDR2 as YYNGEE. Nashville, Tennessee was home to all donors, each a Caucasian adult. V usage is TRBV9 and J usage is TRBJ1-1; TRBD1 might be the D (5 bases). This clonotype was sampled from a man aged 18 to 30 in good health. Some clones in this sample may be carry-over from other donors' samples. Sequencing used naive CD4+ T cells from PBMCs. Subset described: CD45RA+ positively selected. The CDR3 sequence: CASGAGMDTEAFF. The DNA of the CDR3 is TGTGCCAGCGGGGCAGGGATGGACACTGAAGCTTTCTTT.